This TCR beta chain was identified in a study of identical twins. Study outcomes and limitations: Twins showed weaker excess sharing in their beta out-of-frame sequences. Models underestimated how often monozygotic twins shared out-of-frame TCR alpha.

Template switching supplied a universal primer site; unique molecular identifiers were carried on the cDNA. One entry per CDR3 protein results from TCRdb running MiXCR on the 5' RACE reads. Here the sample spans roughly 260,000 distinct CDR3 sequences, around an eighth being singletons. Many counts were recorded for this clonotype. Antigen unknown. V lost 3 bases and J lost 7, with 28 bases in between. The length of the CDR3 is 19 residues. Germline V CDR1 and CDR2: WNHNN, SYGVQD (reference sequence). Only healthy Caucasians were enrolled as donors. Sequenced sample: memory (CD45RO+) T cells sorted from blood. The sequence was obtained from a woman in her late teens or twenties in good health. The chain joins TRBV10-1 to TRBJ2-4, with D perhaps TRBD2 (7 bases). The DNA for the CDR3 is TGCGCCAGCAGTGATAACCGCTGTAAGAGGGGGAGGGCCCGTAACATTCAGTACTTC. Translated, it gives CASSDNRCKRGRARNIQYF.